This T cell receptor beta chain was captured by sequencing in a study of T cell responses to AZD1222 COVID-19 vaccine (dated by TCRdb to about 2021). Regarding the complete study: A total of approximately 240 trial participants underwent TCR sequencing, of whom about 210 had received two doses of AZD1222 and 26 had received two doses of the MenACWY control vaccine. Trial participants were enrolled by age into 18-55, 56-69 and 70-plus year subgroups, with approximately 150, 30 and 60 TCR-sequenced participants respectively. Study-wide conclusions, independent of this receptor: In the small 56-69-year group, the increase in depth fell short of significance, most likely because of low power. Nearly half of unique spike-specific TCRs reportedly recognized epitopes outside regions mutated in the B.1.351 and B.1.1.7 variants. Most participants were white British and females outnumbered males, and the authors suggested that clonal diversity may have been underestimated. Because no samples from the day 14 peak response were available, repertoires could be characterized only after the peak T cell response. CD4 TCRs associated with the vaccine covered the entire spike protein, and the dominant responses were in regions 160-218 and 743-854. A significant rise in spike-specific TCR breadth and depth was observed after two AZD1222 doses relative to day 0 and relative to MenACWY recipients. Conclusions about previously exposed vaccinees were limited because only a handful of AZD1222 recipients were SARS-CoV-2 seropositive at baseline.

The CDR3 regions of human TCRbeta chains were analyzed by immunosequencing. As for the original processing: TCRs in the repertoires were matched against a reference library of SARS-CoV-2-specific TCRs that had been generated with the MIRA antigen-specificity platform. Breadth was defined as the fraction of unique TCRs that were SARS-CoV-2-associated, and depth was defined as the fraction of total T cells that were SARS-CoV-2-associated. Each spike-specific TCR was assigned to its reactive spike region and to a CD4 or CD8 class using the MIRA data. Log10-transformed breadth and depth values were compared by one-way ANOVA with Sidak's multiple comparisons tests. The source is immuneACCESS, and TCRdb retained only in-frame sequences with V and J called. Part of the clones is not carried over; for the studies checked, unresolved V genes explain less than half of this, and the remainder is unexplained. That table supplies the V and J calls and clone size; D and trimming were determined from the DNA. The table for this sample lists approximately 150,000 clones; about nine tenths of them were counted only once. The ten largest make up approximately 1.2% of the sample.

The time point label, as the study defines it: about 28 days (+/-7) after the second vaccine dose. AZD1222 recipients with second doses at about 4 weeks or about 12 weeks were pooled, because spike-specific TCR depth and breadth did not differ between schedules. The vaccinee samples were drawn from two UK trials, COV001 and COV002, one of which was a single-blind randomized controlled phase 2/3 trial testing AZD1222 (ChAdOx1 nCoV-19) in healthy adults. Trial participant PBMC samples were collected at day 0 and day 28 after the second dose for TCRbeta chain sequencing. Concerning this clone itself: Its recognized antigen is unknown. No much larger clone is present one base from it, and per-base qualities are unavailable.

V sheds 4 bases and J sheds 0 bases, leaving 4 bases between their ends. Measured from the cysteine to the phenylalanine, the CDR3 is 14 residues long. The sequence is cut down to CDR3 DNA, 42 bases in frame from base 1. The germline V gene (reference sequence) gives CDR1 as LGHDT and CDR2 as YNNKEL. Material: peripheral blood, obtained 28 days after the second AZD1222 dose. The receptor was derived from an adult who received the AZD1222 COVID-19 vaccine. The sequence links TRBV3-1 (or the pseudogene TRBV3-2) to TRBJ2-6; the D gene is not confidently resolved. The sequence in DNA is TGTGCCAGCAGCCTTCTCTCTGGGGCCAACGTCCTGACTTTC. The encoded protein is CASSLLSGANVLTF.